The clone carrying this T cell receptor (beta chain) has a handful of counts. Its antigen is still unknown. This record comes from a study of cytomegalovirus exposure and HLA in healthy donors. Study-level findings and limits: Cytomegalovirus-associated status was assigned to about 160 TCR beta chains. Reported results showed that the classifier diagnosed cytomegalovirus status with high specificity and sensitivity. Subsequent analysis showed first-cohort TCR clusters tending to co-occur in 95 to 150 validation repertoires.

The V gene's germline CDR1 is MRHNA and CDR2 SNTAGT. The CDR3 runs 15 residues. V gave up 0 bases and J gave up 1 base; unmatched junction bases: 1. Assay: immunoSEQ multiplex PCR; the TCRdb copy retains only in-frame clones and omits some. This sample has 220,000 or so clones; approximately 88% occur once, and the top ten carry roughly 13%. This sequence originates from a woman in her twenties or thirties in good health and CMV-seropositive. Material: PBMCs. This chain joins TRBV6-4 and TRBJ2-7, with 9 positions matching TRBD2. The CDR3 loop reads CASSDSAGGSYEQYF. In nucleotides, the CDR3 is TGTGCCAGCAGTGACTCTGCGGGAGGGTCCTACGAGCAGTACTTC.